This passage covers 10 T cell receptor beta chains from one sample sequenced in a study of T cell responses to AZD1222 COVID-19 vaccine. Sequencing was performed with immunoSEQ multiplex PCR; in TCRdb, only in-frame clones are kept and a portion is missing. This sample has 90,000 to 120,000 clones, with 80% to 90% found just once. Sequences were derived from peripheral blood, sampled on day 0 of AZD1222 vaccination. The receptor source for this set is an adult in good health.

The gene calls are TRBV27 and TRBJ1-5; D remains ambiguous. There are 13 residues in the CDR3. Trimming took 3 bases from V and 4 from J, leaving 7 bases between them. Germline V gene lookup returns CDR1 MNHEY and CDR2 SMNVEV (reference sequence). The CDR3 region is CASSFTVNQPQHF. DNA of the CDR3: TGTGCCAGCAGTTTTACGGTGAATCAGCCCCAGCATTTT.

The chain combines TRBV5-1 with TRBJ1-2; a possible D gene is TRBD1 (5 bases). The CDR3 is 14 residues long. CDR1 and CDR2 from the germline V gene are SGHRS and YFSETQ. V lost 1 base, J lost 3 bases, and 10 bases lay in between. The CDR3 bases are TGCGCCAGCAGCTTGTATCGGGGCGACTATGGCTACACCTTC. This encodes CASSLYRGDYGYTF.

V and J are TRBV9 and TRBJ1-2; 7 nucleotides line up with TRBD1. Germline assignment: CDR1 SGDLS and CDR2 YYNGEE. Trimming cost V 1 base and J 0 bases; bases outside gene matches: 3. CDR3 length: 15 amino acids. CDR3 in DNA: TGTGCCAGCAGCGTACAGGGGGGGACTAACTATGGCTACACCTTC. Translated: CASSVQGGTNYGYTF.

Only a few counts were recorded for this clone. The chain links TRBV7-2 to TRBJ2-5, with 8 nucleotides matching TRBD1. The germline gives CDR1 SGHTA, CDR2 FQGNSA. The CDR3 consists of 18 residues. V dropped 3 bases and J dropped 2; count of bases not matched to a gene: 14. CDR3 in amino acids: CASSFRQGSLPTQETQYF. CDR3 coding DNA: TGTGCCAGCAGCTTTAGACAGGGGTCCCTTCCTACTCAAGAGACCCAGTACTTC.

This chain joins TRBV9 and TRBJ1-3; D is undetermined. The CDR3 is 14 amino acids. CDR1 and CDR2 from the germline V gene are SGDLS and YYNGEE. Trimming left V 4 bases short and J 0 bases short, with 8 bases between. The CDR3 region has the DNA TGTGCCAGCAGCCTCAGTCTCTCTGGAAACACCATATATTTT. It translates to CASSLSLSGNTIYF.

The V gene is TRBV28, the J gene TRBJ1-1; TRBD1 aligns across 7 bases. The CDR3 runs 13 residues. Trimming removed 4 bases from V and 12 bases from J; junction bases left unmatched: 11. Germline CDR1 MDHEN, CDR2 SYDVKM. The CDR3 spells CASSSPGQPQTFF. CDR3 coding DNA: TGTGCCAGCAGTTCGCCGGGACAGCCTCAGACTTTCTTT.

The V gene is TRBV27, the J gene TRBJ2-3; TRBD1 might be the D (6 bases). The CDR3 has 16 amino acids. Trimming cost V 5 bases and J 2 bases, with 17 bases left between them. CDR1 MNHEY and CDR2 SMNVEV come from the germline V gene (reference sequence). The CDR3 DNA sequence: TGTGCCAGCAGTCCCCTTTACGGGACACACACAGATACGCAGTATTTT. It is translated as CASSPLYGTHTDTQYF.

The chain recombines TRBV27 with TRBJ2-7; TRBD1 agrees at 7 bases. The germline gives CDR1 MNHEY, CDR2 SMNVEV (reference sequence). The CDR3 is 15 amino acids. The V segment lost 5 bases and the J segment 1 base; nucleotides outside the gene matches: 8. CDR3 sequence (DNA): TGTGCCAGCAGTCCGACAGGGCGCCCTTCCTACGAGCAGTACTTC. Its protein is CASSPTGRPSYEQYF.

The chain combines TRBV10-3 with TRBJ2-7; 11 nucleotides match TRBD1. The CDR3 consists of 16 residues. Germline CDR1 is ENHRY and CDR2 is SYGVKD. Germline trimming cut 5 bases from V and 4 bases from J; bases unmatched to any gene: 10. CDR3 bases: TGTGCCATCAGTTCGTTGGGGACAGGGGGTGGTTACGAGCAGTACTTC. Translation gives CAISSLGTGGGYEQYF.

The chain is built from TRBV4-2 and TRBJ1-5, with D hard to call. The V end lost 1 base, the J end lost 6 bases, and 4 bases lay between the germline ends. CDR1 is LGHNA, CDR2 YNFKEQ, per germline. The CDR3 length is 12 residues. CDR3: CASSQVGQPQHF. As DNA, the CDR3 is TGTGCCAGCAGCCAAGTAGGTCAGCCCCAGCATTTT.